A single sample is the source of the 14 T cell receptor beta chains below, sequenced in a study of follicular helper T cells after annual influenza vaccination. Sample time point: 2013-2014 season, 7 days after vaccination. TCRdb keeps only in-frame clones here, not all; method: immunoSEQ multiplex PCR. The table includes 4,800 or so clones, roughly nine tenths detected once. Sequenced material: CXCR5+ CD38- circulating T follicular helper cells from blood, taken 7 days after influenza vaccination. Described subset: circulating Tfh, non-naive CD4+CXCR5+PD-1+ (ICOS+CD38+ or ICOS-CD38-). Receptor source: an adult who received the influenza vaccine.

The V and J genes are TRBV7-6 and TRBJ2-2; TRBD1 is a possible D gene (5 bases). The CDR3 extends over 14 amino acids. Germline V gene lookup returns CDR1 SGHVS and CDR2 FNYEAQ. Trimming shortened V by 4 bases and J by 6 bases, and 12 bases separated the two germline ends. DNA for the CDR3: TGTGCCAGCAGCTCAGGGTTGGTGTCCGGGGAGCTGTTTTTT. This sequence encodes CASSSGLVSGELFF.

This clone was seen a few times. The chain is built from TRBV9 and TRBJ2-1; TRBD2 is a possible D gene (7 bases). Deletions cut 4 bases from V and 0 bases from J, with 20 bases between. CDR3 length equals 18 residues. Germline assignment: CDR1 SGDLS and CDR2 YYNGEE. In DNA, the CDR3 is TGTGCCAGCAGCCCGATGGGAGGGGGGACGAGCTCCTACAATGAGCAGTTCTTC. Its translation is CASSPMGGGTSSYNEQFF.

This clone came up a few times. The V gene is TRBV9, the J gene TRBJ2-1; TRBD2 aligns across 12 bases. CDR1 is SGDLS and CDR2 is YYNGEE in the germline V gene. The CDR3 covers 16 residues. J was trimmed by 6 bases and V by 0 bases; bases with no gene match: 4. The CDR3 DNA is TGTGCCAGCAGCGTAGCTGCACTAGCGGGGGGCAATGAGCAGTTCTTC. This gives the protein CASSVAALAGGNEQFF.

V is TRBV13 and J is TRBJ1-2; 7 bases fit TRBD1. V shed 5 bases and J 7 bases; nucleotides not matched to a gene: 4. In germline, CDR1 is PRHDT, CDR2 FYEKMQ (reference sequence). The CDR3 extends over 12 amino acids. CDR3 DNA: TGTGCCAGCAGCCGTGGACAGGTTGGCTACACCTTC. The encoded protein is CASSRGQVGYTF.

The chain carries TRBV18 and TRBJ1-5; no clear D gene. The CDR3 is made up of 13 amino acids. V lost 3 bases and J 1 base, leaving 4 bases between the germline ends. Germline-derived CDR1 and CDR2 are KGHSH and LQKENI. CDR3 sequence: CASSPGSNQPQHF. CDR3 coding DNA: TGTGCCAGCTCACCTGGCAGCAATCAGCCCCAGCATTTT. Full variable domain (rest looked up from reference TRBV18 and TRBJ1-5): NAGVMQNPRHLVRRRGQEARLRCSPMKGHSHVYWYRQLPEEGLKFMVYLQKENIIDESGMPKERFSAEFPKEGPSILRIQQVVRGDSAAYFCASSPGSNQPQHFGDGTRLSIL.

CDR3 DNA sequence: TGTGCCAGCAGCCGCGGGACTAGCGTTACAAAAGGGGAGCTGTTTTTT. Amino acids: CASSRGTSVTKGELFF. The V and J genes are TRBV21-1 and TRBJ2-2; the table assigns TRBD2, which was not confirmed against the DNA. TRBV21-1 is classified as a pseudogene. The CDR3 loop spans 16 amino acids.

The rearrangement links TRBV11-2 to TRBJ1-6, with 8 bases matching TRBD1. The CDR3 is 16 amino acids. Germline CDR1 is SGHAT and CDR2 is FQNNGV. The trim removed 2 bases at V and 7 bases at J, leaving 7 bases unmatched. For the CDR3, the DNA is TGTGCCAGCAGCTTAAGGGCAGGGGGCGTCAATTCACCCCTCCACTTT. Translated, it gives CASSLRAGGVNSPLHF.

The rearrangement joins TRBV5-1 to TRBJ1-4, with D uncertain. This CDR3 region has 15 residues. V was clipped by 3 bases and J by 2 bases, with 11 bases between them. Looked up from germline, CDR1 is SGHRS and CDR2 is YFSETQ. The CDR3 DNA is TGCGCCAGCAGCTACTCACAGCCTACTAATGAAAAACTGTTTTTT. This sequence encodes CASSYSQPTNEKLFF.

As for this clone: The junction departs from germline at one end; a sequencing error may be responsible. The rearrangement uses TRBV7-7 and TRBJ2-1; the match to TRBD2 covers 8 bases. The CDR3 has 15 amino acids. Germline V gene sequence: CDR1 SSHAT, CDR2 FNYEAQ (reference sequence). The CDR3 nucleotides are TGTGCTAGCAGCTTAGCCCACGGGAGGGTCAATGAGCAGTTCTTC. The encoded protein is CASSLAHGRVNEQFF.

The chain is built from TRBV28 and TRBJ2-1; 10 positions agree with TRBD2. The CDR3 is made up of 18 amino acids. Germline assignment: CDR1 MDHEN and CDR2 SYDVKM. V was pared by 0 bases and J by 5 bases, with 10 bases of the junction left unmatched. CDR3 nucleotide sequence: TGTGCCAGCAGTTTATGGGGGGCTAGCGGGAGCGCTGACAATGAGCAGTTCTTC. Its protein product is CASSLWGASGSADNEQFF.

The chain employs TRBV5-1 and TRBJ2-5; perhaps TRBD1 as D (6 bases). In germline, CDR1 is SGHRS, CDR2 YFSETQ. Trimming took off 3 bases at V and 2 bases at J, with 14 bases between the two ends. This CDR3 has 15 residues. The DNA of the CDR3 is TGCGCCAGCAGCTCCGGAACAGGGTTTCAAGAGACCCAGTACTTC. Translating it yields CASSSGTGFQETQYF.

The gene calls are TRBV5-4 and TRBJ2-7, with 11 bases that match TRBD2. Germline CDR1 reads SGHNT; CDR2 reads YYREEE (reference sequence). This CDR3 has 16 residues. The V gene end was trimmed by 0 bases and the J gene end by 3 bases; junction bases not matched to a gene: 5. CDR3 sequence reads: CASSLGLAGRYYEQYF. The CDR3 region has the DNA TGTGCCAGCAGCTTGGGACTAGCGGGAAGATACTACGAGCAGTACTTC.

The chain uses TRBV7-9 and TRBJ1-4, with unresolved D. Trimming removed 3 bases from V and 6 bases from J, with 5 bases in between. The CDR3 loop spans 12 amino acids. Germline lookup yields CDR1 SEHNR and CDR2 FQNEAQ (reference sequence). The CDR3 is CASSFPDEKLFF. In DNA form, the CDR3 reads TGTGCCAGCAGCTTTCCGGATGAAAAACTGTTTTTT.

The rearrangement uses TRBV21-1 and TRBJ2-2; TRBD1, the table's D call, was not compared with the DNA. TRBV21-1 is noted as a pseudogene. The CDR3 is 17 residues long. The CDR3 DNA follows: TGTGCCAGCAGCATACCCCCTGACAGGGCAGTCGCCGGGGAGCTGTTTTTT. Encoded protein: CASSIPPDRAVAGELFF.